A single sample gave rise to the 5 T cell receptor beta chains below, sequenced in a study of T cell changes during pregnancy in multiple sclerosis. Using immunoSEQ multiplex PCR, the repertoire was profiled, and TCRdb retains in-frame clones only, with some absent. The sample has roughly 57,000 clones, about nine tenths seen once. Material: peripheral blood, obtained in the first trimester of pregnancy. The origin of the receptors is a female donor with multiple sclerosis, enrolled in a pregnancy study.

V and J are TRBV5-5 and TRBJ1-2; 7 bases align to TRBD1. V lost 4 bases to trimming and J lost 11 bases; unmatched junction nucleotides: 5. The CDR3 spans 11 residues. Germline CDR1 reads SGHKS; CDR2 reads YYEKEE (reference sequence). The DNA of the CDR3 is TGTGCCAGCAGCCGGGACAGTTGGTACACCTTC. This gives the protein CASSRDSWYTF. The entire variable domain, with the rest obtained from reference TRBV5-5 and TRBJ1-2, is as follows: DAGVTQSPTHLIKTRGQQVTLRCSPISGHKSVSWYQQVLGQGPQFIFQYYEKEERGRGNFPDRFSARQFPNYSSELNVNALLLGDSALYLCASSRDSWYTFGSGTRLTVV.

The V call is TRBV5-4, the J call TRBJ2-7, with 8 bases fitting TRBD1. The CDR3 has 15 amino acids. Losses at the gene ends were 4 bases for V and 0 bases for J; bases not matched to a gene: 6. Germline V gene data show CDR1 as SGHNT and CDR2 as YYREEE (reference sequence). The CDR3 is CASSGGDRSSYEQYF. The CDR3 DNA reads as TGTGCCAGCAGCGGAGGGGACAGGAGCTCCTACGAGCAGTACTTC.

This chain joins TRBV15 and TRBJ1-5, with a weak D call TRBD1 (6 bases). The ends were cut back, 0 bases at V and 6 bases at J, with 12 bases in the middle. Germline V gives CDR1 LNHNV, CDR2 YYDKDF (reference sequence). The CDR3 totals 15 residues. The CDR3 DNA follows: TGTGCCACCAGCAGAGATTGGGGGGGCGTTCAGCCCCAGCATTTT. Translation gives CATSRDWGGVQPQHF.

The chain links TRBV19 to TRBJ2-7; TRBD2 matches at 10 bases. The V gene end was trimmed by 3 bases and the J gene end by 5 bases; junction bases not matched to a gene: 7. Germline-derived CDR1 and CDR2 are LNHDA and SQIVND (reference sequence). The CDR3 spans 15 residues. The CDR3 loop reads CASSMSAGGPHEQYF. The CDR3 DNA is TGTGCCAGTAGTATGTCAGCGGGAGGGCCCCACGAGCAGTACTTC.

This chain connects TRBV30 to TRBJ2-1, with no clear D. The CDR3 runs to 11 residues. From germline, CDR1 is GTSNPN and CDR2 SVGIG (reference sequence). Trimming stripped 0 bases from V and 8 bases from J, with 5 bases between. CDR3 loop: CAWSVSDEQFF. Here the CDR3 DNA reads TGTGCCTGGAGTGTTTCCGATGAGCAGTTCTTC.